The clone carrying this T cell receptor (beta chain) was seen just once. V lost 0 bases to trimming and J lost 4 bases, with 8 bases between them. This CDR3 is 13 amino acids long. Germline V lookup: CDR1 SGHNT, CDR2 YYREEE (reference sequence). Generated by immunoSEQ multiplex PCR, the TCRdb table keeps only in-frame clones and is missing some. This repertoire shows 55,000 to 65,000 clones, 85% to 95% found once; its top ten account for less than 4%. The sample belongs to a study of T cell changes during pregnancy in multiple sclerosis. The chain employs TRBV5-4 and TRBJ2-7, with D uncertain. This sample comprised CD8+ T cells from peripheral blood mononuclear cells, obtained in the third trimester of pregnancy. The receptor was derived from a female donor with multiple sclerosis, enrolled in a pregnancy study. Here the CDR3 DNA reads TGTGCCAGCAGCTTGGGACTTTTATACGAGCAGTACTTC. Residues: CASSLGLLYEQYF.